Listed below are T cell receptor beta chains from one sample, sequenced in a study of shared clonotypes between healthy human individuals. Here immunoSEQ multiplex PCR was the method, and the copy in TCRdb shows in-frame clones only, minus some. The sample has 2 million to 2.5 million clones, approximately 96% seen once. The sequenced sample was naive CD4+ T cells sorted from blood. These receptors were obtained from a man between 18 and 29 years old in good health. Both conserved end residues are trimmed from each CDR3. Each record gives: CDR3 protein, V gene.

ASSLGTGTGGRRNTQY | TRBV13
ASSYSNPNTGELF | TRBV6-5
AWRVSDTQY | TRBV30
ASGTGITYEQY | TRBV6-5
ASSFRVGETQY | TRBV5-1
ASSQCGEVGETQY | TRBV23-1
ASSYRGYGNSPLH | TRBV5-6
AWRGGPLNEQF | TRBV30
ASSSNSGTSSYNEQF | TRBV11-2
SASGTKKNEQF | TRBV29-1
AIRPGGVISPLH | TRBV6-1
ASSQAVGTSGEQY | TRBV4-3
ASSLDVYYGYT | TRBV7-9
ASSPGIQDALLTYGQY | TRBV18
ASSLGLGVSAGELF | TRBV13